This T cell receptor (beta chain) derives from a study of blood T cell repertoires in COVID-19. Study-wide context: PBMCs, B-cell-depleted T cells, or T cells provided the cDNA or gDNA that made up the material.

From germline, CDR1 is MNHEY and CDR2 SVGAGI. The V gene lost 2 bases and the J gene lost 7 bases, with 9 bases spanning the gap. The CDR3 has 14 amino acids. Sequenced by immunoSEQ multiplex PCR; TCRdb stores in-frame clones only, minus some. This table has a few hundred thousand clones, about 87% appearing once. Specimen: peripheral blood. The clonotype was recovered from a woman aged 50 to 60 with COVID-19, enrolled during active disease. This chain uses TRBV6-5 with TRBJ1-6, with D tentatively TRBD1 (5 bases). The CDR3 spells CASSYAGGNSPLHF. Here the CDR3 DNA reads TGTGCCAGCAGTTACGCCGGGGGAAATTCACCCCTCCACTTT.